This T cell receptor (beta chain) is drawn from a study of regulatory T cells in long-lasting Graves disease. The sample's time point: newly diagnosed GD, antithyroid drugs for less than 3 months. PBMC RNA served as the TCR library source. Library construction for TCR beta used iRepertoire HTBI primers and Arm-PCR of CDR3 regions. TCRdb re-derived calls from the multiplex PCR reads in MiXCR, one entry per CDR3 protein. The sample lists hundreds of thousands of distinct CDR3 sequences, over 15% occurring once. This sample also appeared in a second study, on T cells in Graves' hyperthyroidism and ophthalmopathy.

The TCR sequence derives from a man aged 40-49 years with Graves disease. Material: peripheral blood mononuclear cells (PBMCs), obtained at new diagnosis, from a patient treated with antithyroid drugs.

CDR3 DNA: TGTGCCAGCAGCCGTAGCGGGGCCCTCTATGAGCAGTTCTTC. This codes for CASSRSGALYEQFF. The chain employs TRBV7-9 and TRBJ2-1; 8 positions match TRBD2. CDR1 SEHNR and CDR2 FQNEAQ come from the germline V gene (reference sequence). The V segment lost 5 bases and the J segment 8 bases; nucleotides outside the gene matches: 8. The CDR3 spans 14 residues.